Listed here are 32 T cell receptor beta chains from one sample, sequenced in a study of OX40 agonist ivuxolimab in advanced cancers. The data were produced by immunoSEQ multiplex PCR, yet TCRdb's version contains in-frame clones alone and is incomplete. The table records approximately 61,000 clones, roughly nine tenths of them present only once. Here the sequenced sample was CD4+ or CD8+ T cells sorted from blood, taken in a trial of the OX40 agonist ivuxolimab. These receptors were taken from an adult with an advanced solid tumor such as melanoma, head and neck, liver or kidney cancer.

The gene calls are TRBV7-2 and TRBJ1-6; 7 bases agree with TRBD1. In germline, CDR1 is SGHTA, CDR2 FQGNSA. The CDR3 runs 15 residues. V shed 6 bases and J 7 bases; nucleotides not matched to a gene: 9. For the CDR3, the DNA is TGTGCCAGCAGTAGCGGACAGGACTACAATTCACCCCTCCACTTT. Protein sequence: CASSSGQDYNSPLHF.

The chain recombines TRBV7-2 with TRBJ1-2; no definite D call. The CDR3 totals 14 residues. Germline V gene data show CDR1 as SGHTA and CDR2 as FQGNSA. V gave up 7 bases and J gave up 4 bases, with 16 bases separating them. CDR3 sequence (DNA): TGTGCCAGCACCGAAAGTTCCCCCCTCTATGGCTACACCTTC. Protein sequence: CASTESSPLYGYTF.

The gene calls are TRBV30 and TRBJ1-5; D unclear. The CDR3 loop spans 16 amino acids. V lost 5 bases to trimming and J lost 5 bases, with 22 bases between them. Germline lookup yields CDR1 GTSNPN and CDR2 SVGIG (reference sequence). The CDR3 nucleotides are TGTGCCTGGCAGGTAAAAGGGCGGAGGAGCGATCAGCCCCAGCATTTT. Protein sequence: CAWQVKGRRSDQPQHF.

The genes are TRBV19 and TRBJ2-7; D tentatively reads TRBD1 or TRBD2 (5 bases each). Trimming cost V 6 bases and J 3 bases, with 15 bases left between them. Germline values: CDR1 LNHDA, CDR2 SQIVND (reference sequence). This CDR3 spans 14 amino acids. DNA for the CDR3: TGTGCCAGTAGGAGAGGGGTCGGCGGCTACGAGCAGTACTTC. It is translated as CASRRGVGGYEQYF.

The gene calls are TRBV19 and TRBJ1-4, with TRBD1 as a possible D gene (5 bases). The CDR3 sequence is 14 residues long. Trimming cost V 6 bases and J 2 bases, with 10 bases left between them. CDR1 is LNHDA and CDR2 is SQIVND in the germline V gene (reference sequence). The CDR3 sequence is CASRGGATNEKLFF. For the CDR3, the DNA is TGTGCCAGTAGGGGGGGAGCGACTAATGAAAAACTGTTTTTT.

This sequence joins TRBV5-4 and TRBJ2-3, with 14 bases aligning to TRBD2. After removal of 4 bases from V and 1 base from J, the junction contained 2 bases not matched to a gene. Per germline, CDR1 SGHNT and CDR2 YYREEE (reference sequence). The CDR3 is 16 amino acids. CDR3: CASSPGLAGGTDTQYF. The DNA for the CDR3 is TGTGCCAGCAGCCCGGGACTAGCGGGGGGCACAGATACGCAGTATTTT.

This clone has only a few counts. This chain uses TRBV6-4 with TRBJ1-1; 11 bases are a match to TRBD1. Trimming at V came to 6 bases and at J to 5 bases, leaving 2 bases not matched to a gene. CDR3 length: 13 amino acids. The germline V gene encodes CDR1 MRHNA and CDR2 SNTAGT. CDR3 nucleotide sequence: TGTGCCAGCAGGGACAGGGGGCAGACTGAAGCTTTCTTT. Translated, it gives CASRDRGQTEAFF.

The chain has TRBV10-2 and TRBJ1-5; D unresolved. CDR3 length: 14 amino acids. Germline CDR1 reads WSHSY; CDR2 reads SAAADI. V dropped 2 bases and J dropped 3 bases, with 8 bases sitting between them. The CDR3 loop is CASSEGRNNQPQHF. The CDR3 bases are TGCGCCAGCAGTGAGGGCCGGAACAATCAGCCCCAGCATTTT.

The chain couples TRBV7-8 to TRBJ2-5; 8 nucleotides align to TRBD1. The germline CDR1 and CDR2 sequences are SGHVS and FQNEAQ. The CDR3 runs to 15 residues. V lost 2 bases to trimming and J lost 4 bases; unmatched junction nucleotides: 6. The CDR3 nucleotides read TGTGCCAGCAGCTTATGGGATGGACAGGGAGAGACCCAGTACTTC. Translated, it gives CASSLWDGQGETQYF.

This clone was seen a few times. The gene calls are TRBV27 and TRBJ2-1, with TRBD2 identical over 7 bases. The CDR3 extends over 18 amino acids. V lost 2 bases and J lost 7; bases outside the gene matches: 17. Germline V gene sequence: CDR1 MNHEY, CDR2 SMNVEV (reference sequence). The CDR3 DNA sequence: TGTGCCAGCAGTTTAGGGAGGCCCCTAGCGGAAAAATTTAATGAGCAGTTCTTC. Translated: CASSLGRPLAEKFNEQFF.

The V call is TRBV19, the J call TRBJ1-1; TRBD1 agrees at 7 bases. The J segment lost 11 bases and the V segment lost 3 bases, leaving 6 bases of the junction unmatched. The germline gives CDR1 LNHDA, CDR2 SQIVND (reference sequence). CDR3 length: 12 residues. The CDR3 nucleotides are TGTGCCAGTAGTATCCTACAGGGGAGGGCTTTCTTT. This translates into CASSILQGRAFF.

V usage is TRBV23-1 and J usage is TRBJ1-2; the D is unclear. Being an ORF, TRBV23-1 has a function that is uncertain. Trimming shortened V by 5 bases and J by 0 bases, and 10 bases separated the two germline ends. The CDR3 covers 14 residues. CDR3 loop: CASSKRESNYGYTF. The CDR3 DNA is TGCGCCAGCAGTAAGCGGGAATCTAACTATGGCTACACCTTC.

The chain joins TRBV7-6 to TRBJ2-5, with TRBD2 matching over 7 bases. With V trimmed by 5 bases and J by 2 bases, 8 bases remained unmatched. The CDR3 contains 15 residues. The germline CDR1 and CDR2 sequences are SGHVS and FNYEAQ. CDR3 residues: CASSQRGGAQETQYF. The CDR3 bases are TGTGCCAGCAGCCAGCGGGGAGGGGCACAAGAGACCCAGTACTTC.

The chain links TRBV6-5 to TRBJ1-6; D might be TRBD1 (5 bases). In germline, CDR1 is MNHEY, CDR2 SVGAGI. This CDR3 is 16 amino acids long. V was pared by 0 bases and J by 9 bases, with 15 bases between. CDR3 bases: TGTGCCAGCAGTTACTCAGGTTCGGGTGGGGGTTCACCCCTCCACTTT. Residues: CASSYSGSGGGSPLHF.

The chain has TRBV29-1 and TRBJ1-2; D remains ambiguous. Germline V gene data show CDR1 as SQVTM and CDR2 as ANQGSEA. The V and J ends lost 4 bases and 8 bases respectively, with 23 bases between them. The CDR3 extends over 15 amino acids. CDR3 bases: TGCAGCGTTGTGTTTAGTGGCACTCGACCGGGAGGCTACACCTTC. Translated, it gives CSVVFSGTRPGGYTF. Together with reference TRBV29-1 and TRBJ1-2, the CDR3 gives the full variable domain: SAVISQKPSRDICQRGTSLTIQCQVDSQVTMMFWYRQQPGQSLTLIATANQGSEATYESGFVIDKFPISRPNLTFSTLTVSNMSPEDSSIYLCSVVFSGTRPGGYTFGSGTRLTVV.

The CDR3 is CASSLFDRDNEQFF. The DNA for the CDR3 is TGTGCCAGCAGCTTATTCGACAGGGACAATGAGCAGTTCTTC. The rearrangement joins TRBV7-8 to TRBJ2-1; 7 bases are shared with TRBD1. J was trimmed by 5 bases and V by 2 bases; bases with no gene match: 3. Looked up from germline, CDR1 is SGHVS and CDR2 is FQNEAQ. This CDR3 comprises 14 residues.

This rearrangement joins TRBV18 to TRBJ2-2, with 9 bases matching TRBD1. There are 17 residues in the CDR3. Unmatched junction bases numbered 3, after V lost 1 base and J lost 0 bases. Germline CDR1 reads KGHSH; CDR2 reads LQKENI. The chain's CDR3 is CASSPLRTGANTGELFF. The CDR3 region has the DNA TGTGCCAGCTCACCACTTAGGACAGGGGCGAACACCGGGGAGCTGTTTTTT.

Comment on this clone: One end of the junction does not line up with germline, which may come from a read error. The rearrangement joins TRBV4-2 to TRBJ2-4, with 13 bases that match TRBD2. CDR1 is LGHNA and CDR2 is YNFKEQ in the germline V gene. The CDR3 spans 14 residues. The CDR3 here is CASSQDLTSGGPSF. CDR3 bases: TGTGCCAGCAGCCAAGATCTGACTAGCGGGGGGCCCAGCTTC.

CDR3 DNA: TGTGCCAGCAGCTTCGGGGTTCCCAGCTCTGGAAACACCATATATTTT. Encoded protein: CASSFGVPSSGNTIYF. The rearrangement joins TRBV7-2 to TRBJ1-3; no firm D call. Germline values: CDR1 SGHTA, CDR2 FQGNSA. The V end lost 3 bases, the J end lost 0 bases, and 12 bases lay between the germline ends. The CDR3 has 16 amino acids.

The rearrangement joins TRBV5-4 to TRBJ2-5; the match to TRBD1 covers 10 bases. The V and J ends lost 7 bases and 2 bases, in that order; junction bases with no gene match: 2. The germline V gene has CDR1 SGHNT and CDR2 YYREEE (reference sequence). CDR3 length: 13 amino acids. CDR3 in amino acids: CASQDRGQETQYF. DNA for the CDR3: TGTGCCAGCCAGGACAGGGGGCAAGAGACCCAGTACTTC.

This chain joins TRBV7-6 and TRBJ2-7; the D is unclear. CDR1 and CDR2 from the germline V gene are SGHVS and FNYEAQ. The CDR3 extends over 14 amino acids. The V end was cut by 1 base, the J end by 0 bases, with 7 bases between. The CDR3 bases are TGTGCCAGCAGCTTAGAGTACAGCTCCTACGAGCAGTACTTC. Residues: CASSLEYSSYEQYF.

The rearrangement links TRBV5-4 to TRBJ2-3, with no clear D. This CDR3 is built from 12 residues. V lost 5 bases and J lost 3, with 7 bases in between. Germline CDR1 SGHNT, CDR2 YYREEE (reference sequence). CDR3 region: CASRGLTDTQYF. The CDR3 DNA reads TGTGCCAGCAGGGGGTTAACAGATACGCAGTATTTT.

This clone was counted a single time. The CDR3 loop is CATSRVPSYEQYF. In DNA form, the CDR3 reads TGTGCCACCTCCAGGGTACCCTCCTACGAGCAGTACTTC. This chain uses TRBV27 with TRBJ2-7, with D possibly being TRBD1 (5 bases). V dropped 10 bases and J dropped 0 bases, with 13 bases sitting between them. CDR1 MNHEY and CDR2 SMNVEV come from the germline V gene (reference sequence). The CDR3 sequence is 13 residues long.

The chain joins TRBV2 to TRBJ2-5; D might be TRBD1 (5 bases). The CDR3 is 14 amino acids. Germline values: CDR1 SNHLY, CDR2 FYNNEI. V was pared by 5 bases and J by 2 bases, with 12 bases between. CDR3 amino acids: CASSTRAVQETQYF. The DNA of the CDR3 is TGTGCCAGCAGTACCAGGGCAGTTCAAGAGACCCAGTACTTC.

This chain joins TRBV7-2 and TRBJ2-1; TRBD2 might be the D (6 bases). Germline V gives CDR1 SGHTA, CDR2 FQGNSA. The CDR3 spans 13 residues. V lost 5 bases to trimming and J lost 13 bases, with 18 bases between them. Written as DNA, the CDR3 is TGTGCCAGCAGCCCATCTTCTTTGGCGGGACAGTTCTTC. Translating gives CASSPSSLAGQFF.

The chain joins TRBV12-1 to TRBJ1-5; TRBD1 was called by the table and not checked on the DNA. TRBV12-1 is annotated as a pseudogene. The CDR3 is made up of 17 amino acids. Written as DNA, the CDR3 is TGTGCCAGCAGCTGTGGAGACAGGGGATGGGGCAATCAGCCCCAGCATTTT. As protein: CASSCGDRGWGNQPQHF.

The sample holds a few counts of this clone. This sequence joins TRBV7-9 and TRBJ2-7, with TRBD2 matching 7 bases. Germline V gene data show CDR1 as SEHNR and CDR2 as FQNEAQ (reference sequence). The CDR3 sequence is 16 residues long. Trimming at V came to 4 bases and at J to 2 bases, leaving 11 bases not matched to a gene. Here the CDR3 DNA reads TGTGCCAGCAGCTCCAAATGGGGGGGTCTCCCCTACGAGCAGTACTTC. Translated, it gives CASSSKWGGLPYEQYF.

This chain links TRBV18 with TRBJ2-3; D ambiguous. The CDR3 covers 14 residues. CDR1 KGHSH and CDR2 LQKENI come from the germline V gene. The V end was cut by 3 bases, the J end by 7 bases, with 14 bases between. Here the CDR3 reads CASSPPTASYTQYF. The CDR3 coding sequence is TGTGCCAGCTCACCCCCGACGGCATCGTATACGCAGTATTTT.

The rearrangement links TRBV7-9 to TRBJ2-2; D ambiguous. Trimming took off 5 bases at V and 3 bases at J, with 4 bases between the two ends. The CDR3 has 12 amino acids. The V gene's germline CDR1 is SEHNR and CDR2 FQNEAQ (reference sequence). This CDR3 reads CASSKDTGELFF. Here the CDR3 DNA reads TGTGCCAGCAGCAAGGACACCGGGGAGCTGTTTTTT.

A few counts support this clone. The chain joins TRBV7-3 to TRBJ2-2; unclear D gene. V lost 3 bases to trimming and J lost 7 bases, with 9 bases between them. Germline lookup yields CDR1 SGHTA and CDR2 FQGTGA. This CDR3 has 13 amino acids. CDR3 protein: CASSLGFGGELFF. In nucleotides, the CDR3 is TGTGCCAGCAGCTTGGGGTTTGGCGGGGAGCTGTTTTTT.

The genes are TRBV6-5 and TRBJ2-5; weak D call: TRBD1 (6 bases). Germline CDR1 MNHEY, CDR2 SVGAGI. The CDR3 spans 12 residues. V was cut by 6 bases and J by 7 bases, with 12 bases left in between. CDR3: CASRGTRGTQYF. For the CDR3, the DNA is TGTGCCAGCAGGGGGACAAGGGGGACCCAGTACTTC.

This sequence joins TRBV9 and TRBJ1-6; unclear D gene. The germline gives CDR1 SGDLS, CDR2 YYNGEE. The CDR3 has 15 amino acids. V was clipped by 0 bases and J by 5 bases, with 9 bases between them. CDR3 loop: CASSVGGGNNSPLHF. CDR3 bases: TGTGCCAGCAGCGTAGGCGGAGGGAATAATTCACCCCTCCACTTT. Combining the CDR3 with reference TRBV9 and TRBJ1-6 gives the whole variable domain DSGVTQTPKHLITATGQRVTLRCSPRSGDLSVYWYQQSLDQGLQFLIQYYNGEERAKGNILERFSAQQFPDLHSELNLSSLELGDSALYFCASSVGGGNNSPLHFGNGTRLTVT.